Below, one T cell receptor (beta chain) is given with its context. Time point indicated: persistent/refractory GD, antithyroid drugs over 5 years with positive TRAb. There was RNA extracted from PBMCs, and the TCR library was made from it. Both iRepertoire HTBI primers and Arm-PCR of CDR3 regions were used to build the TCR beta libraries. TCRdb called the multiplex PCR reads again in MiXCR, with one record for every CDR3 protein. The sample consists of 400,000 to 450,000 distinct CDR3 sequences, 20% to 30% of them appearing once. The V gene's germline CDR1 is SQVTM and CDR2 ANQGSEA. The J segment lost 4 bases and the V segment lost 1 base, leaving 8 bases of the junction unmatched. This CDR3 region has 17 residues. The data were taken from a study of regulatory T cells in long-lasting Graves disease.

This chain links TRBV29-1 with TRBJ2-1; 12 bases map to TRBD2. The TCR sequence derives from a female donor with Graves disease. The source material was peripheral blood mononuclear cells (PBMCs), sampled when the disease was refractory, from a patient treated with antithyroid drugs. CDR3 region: CSVEGLAGEFYYNEQFF. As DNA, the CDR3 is TGCAGCGTTGAAGGACTAGCGGGAGAATTTTATTACAATGAGCAGTTCTTC.